The rows below give T cell receptor beta chains drawn from one sample of a study of cytomegalovirus exposure and HLA in healthy donors. The method was immunoSEQ multiplex PCR; TCRdb's version includes in-frame clones alone and lacks a portion of them. The sample consists of about 250,000 clones, roughly 87% of them appearing once. The sample comprised PBMCs. These receptors all come from a man aged 18 to 29 in good health and CMV-seropositive. The CDR3 runs from the conserved cysteine through the conserved F or W. D genes are given only for firm matches. Part of the rows lack a size; the others show once, few, many or a class for expanded clones.

. TRBD2 TRBJ2-1 TRBV10-3 TGTGCCATCAGGGCGGCTAGCGGGGTCAATGAGCAGTTCTTC CAIRAASGVNEQFF
few . TRBJ2-3 TRBV7-9 TGTGCCAGCAGCTTAGCGGCACTGGGGGATACGCAGTATTTT CASSLAALGDTQYF
. . TRBJ1-1 TRBV20-1 TGCAGTGCACGATCGAACACTGAAGCTTTCTTT CSARSNTEAFF
. . TRBJ2-2 TRBV6-1 TGTGCCAGCAGCGAAAGAAAGCTTGGGGGTACCACCGGGGAGCTGTTTTTT CASSERKLGGTTGELFF
. TRBD1 TRBJ2-7 TRBV29-1 TGCAGCGTCGTTAGGACAGGGGGTCTCTACGAGCAGTACTTC CSVVRTGGLYEQYF
. . TRBJ2-5 TRBV9 TGTGCCAGCAGCGTAGAGTACCAAGAGACCCAGTACTTC CASSVEYQETQYF
. . TRBJ1-5 TRBV28 TGTGCCAGCAGTTTCCCAGGGGCGGCAGAATATAGCAATCAGCCCCAGCATTTT CASSFPGAAEYSNQPQHF
few . TRBJ1-2 TRBV19 TGTGCCAGTAGTATGGACAGTAACTATGGCTACACCTTC CASSMDSNYGYTF
. . TRBJ2-1 TRBV5-1 TGCGCCAGCAGCCTAGGGGGGAGCTCCTACAATGAGCAGTTCTTC CASSLGGSSYNEQFF
. TRBD1 TRBJ1-1 TRBV29-1 TGCAGCTCTCGGGAGGGGGCAGGCACTGAAGCTTTCTTT CSSREGAGTEAFF
. . TRBJ2-7 TRBV6-6 TGTGCCAGCAGTCAGGGGAGTGAGCAGTACTTC CASSQGSEQYF
. TRBD2 TRBJ2-1 TRBV2 TGTGCCAGCCGGACTAGCGGGAGTCCAAATGAGCAGTTCTTC CASRTSGSPNEQFF
many . TRBJ2-1 TRBV5-6 TGTGCCAGCAGTTTCGCAAGACAGAATGAGCAGTTCTTC CASSFARQNEQFF
. . TRBJ2-2 TRBV7-3 TGTGCCAGCAGCTCAGGGAACACCGGGGAGCTGTTTTTT CASSSGNTGELFF
. . TRBJ1-1 TRBV2 TGTGCCAGCAGTGAAGACAGGGTGTTAACTGAAGCTTTCTTT CASSEDRVLTEAFF
. . TRBJ1-1 TRBV28 TGTGCCAGCAGTTTAGCGAGGTCCACTGAAGCTTTCTTT CASSLARSTEAFF
. . TRBJ2-7 TRBV6-5 TGTGCCAGCAGTCAAGGGTACAACTCCTACGAGCAGTACTTC CASSQGYNSYEQYF
. TRBD1 TRBJ1-5 TRBV2 TGTGCCAGCAGTGAACTCAGGGGGCACTATCAGCCCCAGCATTTT CASSELRGHYQPQHF
. . TRBJ2-7 TRBV7-9 TGTGCCAGCAGCTTAGGGACAGCTAGGACCTACGAGCAGTACTTC CASSLGTARTYEQYF
. . TRBJ1-2 TRBV5-4 TGTGCCAGCAGCCCATCGGGAGGGCAACTCTATGGCTACACCTTC CASSPSGGQLYGYTF
. . TRBJ1-2 TRBV18 TGTGCCAGCTCACCACGAGGACAGACCTATGGCTACACCTTC CASSPRGQTYGYTF
. . TRBJ2-7 TRBV6-1 TGTGCCAGCAGTTTACAGCGGTACGAGCAGTACTTC CASSLQRYEQYF
. . TRBJ1-5 TRBV7-8 TGTGCCAGCAGCCAACAGGTGGGCAGCAATCAGCCCCAGCATTTT CASSQQVGSNQPQHF
. . TRBJ1-1 TRBV27 TGTGCCAGCAGTTTATGGGGAGGTACCAACACTGAAGCTTTCTTT CASSLWGGTNTEAFF
. . TRBJ2-3 TRBV29-1 TGCAGCGGGGGGATCGGCACAGATACGCAGTATTTT CSGGIGTDTQYF
few . TRBJ1-2 TRBV6-8 TGTGCCAGCAGTTCCAATCGCCAAGCTGGCGGCTACACCTTC CASSSNRQAGGYTF
. TRBD1 TRBJ1-1 TRBV5-6 TGTGCCAGCAGCTTGGTACAGGGGGAAGAAGCTTTCTTT CASSLVQGEEAFF
. . TRBJ2-7 TRBV13 TGTGCCAGCAGCAAGACTACTGACTACGAGCAGTACTTC CASSKTTDYEQYF
. TRBD2 TRBJ2-7 TRBV2 TGTGCCAGCAGTGAAGCTGCTAGCGGCGTTTACGAGCAGTACTTC CASSEAASGVYEQYF
once . TRBJ1-1 TRBV6-1 TGTGCCAGCAGTGAAGGTCCCTGGGCCTCTTTCTTT CASSEGPWASFF
. . TRBJ2-7 TRBV5-4 TGTGCCAGCAGCCTTAACGCCTTAAGAGGAGACGAGCAGTACTTC CASSLNALRGDEQYF
. . TRBJ1-1 TRBV5-1 TGCGCCAGCAGCTTATACGGGAACATGAACACTGAAGCTTTCTTT CASSLYGNMNTEAFF
. TRBD1 TRBJ2-7 TRBV19 TGTGCCAGTAGTGTCACAGGGGACTACGAGCAGTACTTC CASSVTGDYEQYF
. TRBD2 TRBJ2-2 TRBV28 TGTGCCAGCAGTCCCCCTAGCGGGTGGAACACCGGGGAGCTGTTTTTT CASSPPSGWNTGELFF
. TRBD1 TRBJ2-7 TRBV6-1 TGTGCCAGCAGTGAGCGACAGGGGGCACCTTCCTACGAGCAGTACTTC CASSERQGAPSYEQYF
. . TRBJ2-7 TRBV4-2 TGTGCCAGCAGCCAAGGGTCTGGGTTAGCCTACGAGCAGTACTTC CASSQGSGLAYEQYF
. . TRBJ2-5 TRBV6-5 TGTGCCAGCAGTTACTCGAGACGGACTCAAGAGACCCAGTACTTC CASSYSRRTQETQYF
few . TRBJ2-3 TRBV4-3 TGCGCCAGCAGCCAAGAGTTGAGGACAGATACGCAGTATTTT CASSQELRTDTQYF
. . TRBJ1-1 TRBV4-2 TGTGCCAGCAGCCAAGATCAAACAGGCATGAACACTGAAGCTTTCTTT CASSQDQTGMNTEAFF
. TRBD2 TRBJ2-7 TRBV18 TGTGCCAGCTCGCGGGGGGCAGTAAGCTCCTACGAGCAGTACTTC CASSRGAVSSYEQYF
. . TRBJ2-7 TRBV30 TGTGCCTGGAGTAACTCTTACCGGCAGGCCGAGCAGTACTTC CAWSNSYRQAEQYF
. . TRBJ1-2 TRBV5-4 TGTGCCAGCAGCCGTGACAGCTTCTATGGCTACACCTTC CASSRDSFYGYTF
. . TRBJ2-1 TRBV5-1 TGCGCCAGCCGAGCCTTCTCGGGAGAAGGCAATGAGCAGTTCTTC CASRAFSGEGNEQFF
. . TRBJ1-1 TRBV29-1 TGCAGCGTTGAAGAGACCAGGGCCACTGAAGCTTTCTTT CSVEETRATEAFF
. . TRBJ2-3 TRBV10-3 TGTGCCAACAGCGGAGGGGGCTTAACCCCAGATACGCAGTATTTT CANSGGGLTPDTQYF
. . TRBJ2-5 TRBV5-1 TGCGCCAGCAGCTTGCAGGAGACCCAGTACTTC CASSLQETQYF
few . TRBJ2-7 TRBV5-1 TGCGCCAGCAAGCGGACGCCATCCTACGAGCAGTACTTC CASKRTPSYEQYF
. . TRBJ2-7 TRBV7-9 TGTGCCAGCAGCTTACCCCCCTTGAGCTACGAGCAGTACTTC CASSLPPLSYEQYF
. TRBD2 TRBJ2-3 TRBV7-8 TGTGCCAGCAGCTTATTGAGCGGGAGACGTACGCAGTATTTT CASSLLSGRRTQYF
. . TRBJ2-7 TRBV7-9 TGTGCCAGCAGCTTAGTAGCCGGGAACTCCTACGAGCAGTACTTC CASSLVAGNSYEQYF
. TRBD2 TRBJ2-7 TRBV28 TGTGCCAGCAGTTCACCTACCCGGGGGGGGTACGAGCAGTACTTC CASSSPTRGGYEQYF
. . TRBJ2-1 TRBV27 TGTGCCAGCAGTTCCCAACCTTCAGGATACAATGAGCAGTTCTTC CASSSQPSGYNEQFF